This entry describes one T cell receptor (beta chain). The V end was cut by 0 bases, the J end by 4 bases, with 17 bases between. CDR1 is KGHSH, CDR2 LQKENI, per germline. This CDR3 spans 17 amino acids. The data were taken from a study of blood T cells in healthy people across ages. Extracted total RNA amounted to at least 5.5 micrograms for each sample. A second PCR, run for roughly 6 to 11 cycles, used a sample-barcoded 5' primer plus a J-beta primer mix. A single record per CDR3 protein comes from TCRdb applying MiXCR to the 5' RACE reads. The data show 550,000 to 650,000 distinct CDR3 sequences, less than 35% seen once.

Input material: blood. This rearrangement joins TRBV18 to TRBJ2-3; possible D gene TRBD2, 7 bases. This clonotype was obtained from a woman of 80 years or more in good health. CDR3: CASSPPMGGAAPDTQYF. The CDR3 region has the DNA TGTGCCAGCTCACCACCGATGGGGGGGGCCGCCCCAGATACGCAGTATTTT. Based on the CDR3 plus reference TRBV18 and TRBJ2-3, the full variable domain is NAGVMQNPRHLVRRRGQEARLRCSPMKGHSHVYWYRQLPEEGLKFMVYLQKENIIDESGMPKERFSAEFPKEGPSILRIQQVVRGDSAAYFCASSPPMGGAAPDTQYFGPGTRLTVL.